This T cell receptor (beta chain) was observed in a study of Ad26.COV2.S vaccination and SARS-CoV-2 variants (dated by TCRdb to the early 2020s). About the full investigation: Donors in the vaccine arm were drawn from COV1001, a phase I-IIa trial of Ad26.COV2.S in healthy adults that was multicentre, randomized, double-blind and placebo-controlled. Ad26.COV2.S was given intramuscularly at 5x10^10 or 1x10^11 viral particles, as a single shot or as two shots 56 days apart. The specificity and breadth of SARS-CoV-2-reactive T cell receptors after Ad26.COV2.S vaccination were assessed by TCRbeta repertoire sequencing. The TCR-sequenced set comprised approximately 32 samples: some 20 Ad26.COV2.S vaccine recipients, 5 placebo recipients and 8 SARS-CoV-2 convalescent individuals. Trial participants were randomized into five groups of five, in which low-dose or high-dose Ad26.COV2.S was given once or twice, or placebo was given on both occasions. Investigators remained blinded to trial group allocation during experiments and outcome assessment.

The sample's treatment or condition label, decoded: 19 received Ad26.COV2.S at low or high dose, single or two shots; roughly 5 received placebo; per-sample allocation not given. For vaccine and placebo recipients, the sequenced repertoires came from samples collected on day 63 after the first injection. In Cohort 1b, some 25 adults aged 18-55 years were enrolled at a single site in Boston, USA, between 29 July and 7 August 2020. As a vaccine, Ad26.COV2.S was a replication-incompetent adenovirus type 26 vector that expressed a prefusion-stabilized SARS-CoV-2 spike protein derived from the original Wuhan strain. TCRbeta CDR3 regions were sequenced with the immunoSEQ Assay. After extraction, genomic DNA underwent amplification by bias-controlled multiplex PCR, followed by high-throughput sequencing. The authors' analysis ran thus. Collapsing and filtering of sequences were performed to quantify the absolute abundance of each unique TCRbeta CDR3 region. T cell fraction was estimated by normalization of TCRbeta template counts to usable DNA, with usable DNA being measured through amplification of reference genes present in all nucleated cells. Repertoire TCRs were annotated as SARS-CoV-2-specific by exact matching of V gene, CDR3 amino acid sequence and J gene to a known reactive TCR set. MIRA supplied the reference SARS-CoV-2 TCR set, which was filtered for enrichment in COVID-19-positive ImmuneCODE repertoires so that public or cross-reactive TCRs were removed. Drawing on the MIRA antigens, annotated TCRs were analysed further at the level of specific ORF or position within ORF. Depth was the summed frequency of annotated unique rearrangements, while breadth was defined as annotated unique rearrangements over total unique productive rearrangements. Two-sided Wilcoxon rank-sum tests were applied when comparing TCR breadth between groups. The source is immuneACCESS, and TCRdb retained only in-frame sequences with V and J called. Part of the clones is not carried over; for the studies checked, unresolved V genes explain less than half of this, and the remainder is unexplained. V and J calls and clone size are copied from that table; D and trimming were computed from the DNA. In this sample the table shows over 450,000 clones, 80% to 90% of which occur a single time. About 1.5% of the sample comes from the top ten.

Comments on this clone: Its recognized antigen is unknown. It has no much larger one-base neighbor in the sample; base qualities were not kept.

Study-level results and caveats: Substantial breadth of spike-specific CD8+ and CD4+ T cell responses was reported after vaccination. Compared with placebo recipients, Ad26.COV2.S recipients showed higher spike-specific TCR breadth (P = 0.0014). Comparable non-spike TCR breadth was observed between vaccine and placebo recipients, consistent with only spike being contained in the vaccine. Comparing responses between vaccine doses or regimens was not something the study was powered to do. The authors noted that the TCR breadth and depth analyses may have underestimated total T cell responses.

V lost 0 bases and J lost 9 bases; the stretch between them is 7 bases long. Spanning cysteine to phenylalanine, the CDR3 consists of 13 amino acids. Only CDR3 DNA remains: 39 bases, in frame from the first base. CDR1 and CDR2 were assigned from the germline V gene as SGDLS and YYNGEE. Here the sequenced sample was peripheral blood, taken in a trial of Ad26.COV2.S vaccine versus placebo. The chain uses TRBV9 and TRBJ1-6; no confident D gene assignment can be made. This sequence was found in a person between 18 and 65 years old who received the Ad26.COV2.S COVID-19 vaccine or a placebo. The CDR3 region has the sequence CASSVESGSPLHF. The sequenced DNA is TGTGCCAGCAGCGTAGAGTCAGGTTCACCCCTCCACTTT.